A selection of T cell receptor beta chains follows, all from one sample in a study of cytomegalovirus exposure and HLA in healthy donors. Clones were sequenced by immunoSEQ multiplex PCR, and TCRdb holds only the in-frame ones, with some missing. Recorded for this sample: around 100,000 clones. The material sequenced was PBMCs. These TCRs come from a man aged 40-55 years in good health and CMV-seropositive. CDR3s include the opening cysteine and the closing phenylalanine or tryptophan. The D gene is left open where the match is weak.

V gene,J gene,D gene,CDR3 DNA,CDR3 protein
TRBV5-1,TRBJ2-7,NA,TGCGCCAGCAGCTTGGCGGGGGTCTACGAGCAGTACTTC,CASSLAGVYEQYF
TRBV18,TRBJ1-4,NA,TGTGCCAGCTCACCACCCGCGGGGACAACTAATGAAAAACTGTTTTTT,CASSPPAGTTNEKLFF
TRBV5-1,TRBJ2-2,NA,TGCGCCAGCATCCCCACCAGTGGTTCCGGGGAGCTGTTTTTT,CASIPTSGSGELFF
TRBV2,TRBJ2-7,NA,TGTGCCAGCAGTGGGCCCGGGAGCTCCTACGAGCAGTACTTC,CASSGPGSSYEQYF
TRBV11-2,TRBJ2-7,NA,TGTGCCAGCAGCTCAGTTGGAGTGTCCTACGAGCAGTACTTC,CASSSVGVSYEQYF
TRBV7-2,TRBJ2-7,TRBD2,TGTGCCAGCAGCTCGGGACTAGCTGGCTCCTACGAGCAGTACTTC,CASSSGLAGSYEQYF
TRBV19,TRBJ2-7,NA,TGTGCCAGTAGTATAGAGGCGGGTCAATCCTACGAGCAGTACTTC,CASSIEAGQSYEQYF
TRBV4-1,TRBJ2-3,NA,TGCGCCAGCAGCCAAGATGACAGCAGCACAGATACGCAGTATTTT,CASSQDDSSTDTQYF
TRBV5-1,TRBJ1-1,NA,TGCGCCAGCAGCGCTTCGGGGGGTTTGAACACTGAAGCTTTCTTT,CASSASGGLNTEAFF
TRBV5-8,TRBJ2-2,TRBD1,TGTGCCAGCAGCCTTGACAGGGGGCTAGGGACCGGAGAGCTGTTTTTT,CASSLDRGLGTGELFF
TRBV5-4,TRBJ2-5,TRBD2,TGTGCCAGCAGCATTAGCGGGAGCGAAGAGACCCAGTACTTC,CASSISGSEETQYF
TRBV5-1,TRBJ2-7,TRBD2,TGCGCCAGCAGGTTCGAAGCGGGAATACTATACGAGCAGTACTTC,CASRFEAGILYEQYF
TRBV6-1,TRBJ1-1,NA,TGTGCCAGCAGTGAAACAATCGGTGCGGGGAACACTGAAGCTTTCTTT,CASSETIGAGNTEAFF
TRBV19,TRBJ2-7,TRBD1,TGTGCCAGTAGTATGGCGGCAGGGGGATTCTACGAGCAGTACTTC,CASSMAAGGFYEQYF
TRBV5-1,TRBJ2-3,TRBD2,TGCGCCAGCAGCAGAACCCTAGCGGGAAGGGGGGCAGATACGCAGTATTTT,CASSRTLAGRGADTQYF
TRBV15,TRBJ2-1,TRBD1,TGTGCCACCAGCACCGGGACAGGGGGCTACAATGAGCAGTTCTTC,CATSTGTGGYNEQFF
TRBV2,TRBJ2-7,NA,TGTGCCAGCAAGACTGGCGAATTCAAGCAGTACTTC,CASKTGEFKQYF
TRBV19,TRBJ1-4,NA,TGTGCCAGTAGTCCCGGTCTTGGGGCTGGGGATGAAAAACTGTTTTTT,CASSPGLGAGDEKLFF
TRBV7-3,TRBJ2-2,NA,TGTGCCAGCAGCTTCTATACAGGTTCTATCTCGAACACCGGGGAGCTGTTTTTT,CASSFYTGSISNTGELFF
TRBV28,TRBJ2-7,TRBD2,TGTGCCAGCAGTCCGCCGGGACTAGCGGGCTGGGAGCAGTACTTC,CASSPPGLAGWEQYF
TRBV19,TRBJ1-1,NA,TGTGCCAGTAGTATATGGTCAGGCACTGAAGCTTTCTTT,CASSIWSGTEAFF
TRBV30,TRBJ2-6,NA,TGTGCCTGGAACCCTCCAGGTGAAGCTGGGGCCAACGTCCTGACTTTC,CAWNPPGEAGANVLTF
TRBV6-5,TRBJ1-4,NA,TGTGCCAGCAGTTATTCCTTCACAGCAACTAATGAAAAACTGTTTTTT,CASSYSFTATNEKLFF
TRBV7-9,TRBJ2-1,NA,TGTGCCAGCAGCCCTGGACATCCAGTGAACCTCTACAATGAGCAGTTCTTC,CASSPGHPVNLYNEQFF
TRBV11-2,TRBJ1-1,TRBD1,TGTGCCAGCAGCGTCCAGGGGGCCCATTACACTGAAGCTTTCTTT,CASSVQGAHYTEAFF
TRBV7-2,TRBJ2-7,NA,TGTGCCAGCAGCTCAGGGGGGCAGGGCCGAGAGCAGTACTTC,CASSSGGQGREQYF
TRBV2,TRBJ1-3,NA,TGTGCCAGCAGTTCAGGAGGGCTCTACTCTGGAAACACCATATATTTT,CASSSGGLYSGNTIYF
TRBV11-2,TRBJ2-7,NA,TGTGCCAGCAGCTTAGGACATACCTACGAGCAGTACTTC,CASSLGHTYEQYF
TRBV18,TRBJ2-7,NA,TGTGCCAGCTCACCTAGACAGGCCCCCTACGAGCAGTACTTC,CASSPRQAPYEQYF
TRBV11-2,TRBJ2-5,NA,TGTGCCAGCAGCTCTCAGATAGACTCCCTTCGAGAGACCCAGTACTTC,CASSSQIDSLRETQYF
TRBV6-1,TRBJ1-4,TRBD1,TGTGCCAGCAGATCAGGGGGATTGGGTGAAAAACTGTTTTTT,CASRSGGLGEKLFF
TRBV7-7,TRBJ2-5,TRBD1,TGTGCTAGCAGCTCGACAGGGTCGGAGACCCAGTACTTC,CASSSTGSETQYF
TRBV5-4,TRBJ2-7,TRBD2,TGTGCCAGCAGCGAGTCTAGCGGGATCTCCGAGCAGTACTTC,CASSESSGISEQYF
TRBV19,TRBJ1-4,TRBD1,TGTGCCAGTAGTGTCACAGGGGGAAATGAAAAACTGTTTTTT,CASSVTGGNEKLFF
TRBV7-9,TRBJ1-2,TRBD1,TGTGCCAGCAGTCTAAAGGACAGGGGGCGACTAGATGGCTACACCTTC,CASSLKDRGRLDGYTF
TRBV6-6,TRBJ2-3,NA,TGTGCCAGCAGTTACTCCCAGTTTGCAGATACGCAGTATTTT,CASSYSQFADTQYF
TRBV27,TRBJ2-7,TRBD1,TGTGCCAGCAGTTTATCTGGAGGGGGACAGGGTAGCTACGAGCAGTACTTC,CASSLSGGGQGSYEQYF
TRBV5-4,TRBJ1-1,NA,TGTGCCAGCAGCTTAAGGGGGGGGTACATGAACACTGAAGCTTTCTTT,CASSLRGGYMNTEAFF